This TCR beta chain is from a study of T cell changes during pregnancy in multiple sclerosis (dated by TCRdb to the late 2010s). Regarding the research as a whole: The study examined how the T cell repertoire changed over the course of pregnancy in women with multiple sclerosis.

To prepare the library, the immunoSEQ multiplex PCR assay was applied. TCRdb stores this immuneACCESS table with in-frame sequences only. Part of the clones is absent; in the studies checked, under half of the shortfall reflects unresolved V genes, and no reason is known for the rest. The sample table records about 49,000 clones; 85% to 95% of these occur just once. Of the sample, roughly 0.34% is held by the ten largest clones. As concerns this clone: Its antigen is currently not known. No qualities accompany the bases; no much larger clone lies one base away.

The V end loses 2 bases and the J end loses 5 bases, and a stretch of 3 bases separates them. The CDR1 and CDR2 encoded by the germline V gene (reference sequence) are GTSNPN and SVGIG. The CDR3 holds 10 amino acids from the cysteine to the phenylalanine. The sequence is cut down to CDR3 DNA, 30 bases in frame from base 1. The sequence links TRBV30 to TRBJ2-5; the D gene is not confidently resolved. This specimen consisted of CD4+ T cells from peripheral blood mononuclear cells, obtained in the second trimester of pregnancy. The receptor was isolated from a female donor in good health, enrolled as a control in a pregnancy study. Here is the DNA: TGTGCCTGGAGTCGGGAGACCCAGTACTTC. Its protein is CAWSRETQYF.